This record concerns one T cell receptor (beta chain) sequence. The V end was cut by 5 bases, the J end by 0 bases, with 12 bases between. Germline-derived CDR1 and CDR2 are MNHEY and SMNVEV (reference sequence). The length of the CDR3 is 15 residues. Clones were sequenced by immunoSEQ multiplex PCR, and TCRdb holds only the in-frame ones, with some missing. This sample has some 170,000 clones, with about 75% found just once. This specimen belongs to a study of blood T cell repertoires in COVID-19. The J gene is TRBJ2-3, the V gene TRBV27, with D possibly being TRBD2 (5 bases). The clonotype originates from a woman between 50 and 59 years old with active or convalescent COVID-19. Sequencing was done on a sample of peripheral blood. The CDR3: CASSGPGLSTDTQYF. In DNA form, the CDR3 reads TGTGCCAGCAGTGGGCCGGGATTAAGCACAGATACGCAGTATTTT.